This TCR beta chain is from a study of T cells in Graves' hyperthyroidism and ophthalmopathy. There were TCR beta CDR3 regions amplified from RNA transcripts. First-round RT-PCR with HTBI primers amplified the TCR CDR3 region. In TCRdb, the multiplex PCR reads were re-called with MiXCR into one record per CDR3 protein. The sample records 560,000 or so distinct CDR3 sequences, more than 45% being singletons. This clonotype was detected a few times. What it recognizes is unknown. Study results and caveats: In blood, most of the thyroid clonotypes expanded above 0.001 were also present.

When ophthalmopathy did not progress within 18 months, Graves' hyperthyroidism was considered stable. It was uncontrolled infection, other autoimmune disease, pregnancy or lactation that excluded patients. Per the germline V gene, CDR1 is SGHRS and CDR2 is YFSETQ. Trimming took 5 bases from V and 2 from J, leaving 13 bases between them. CDR3 length: 15 amino acids. Sequenced: peripheral blood or thyroid tissue (not recorded which). The chain recombines TRBV5-1 with TRBJ1-4; possibly TRBD1 for D (6 bases). The TCR comes from a woman younger than 30 with Graves' hyperthyroidism. The CDR3 nucleotides read TGCGCCAGCAGTGACGACACAGGGACTAATGAAAAACTGTTTTTT. Translated, it gives CASSDDTGTNEKLFF.